These T cell receptor beta chains were read from a single sample in a study of PD-1 blockade in classical Hodgkin lymphoma. Sequencing was performed with immunoSEQ multiplex PCR; in TCRdb, only in-frame clones are kept and a portion is missing. The sample includes under 60,000 clones, approximately 70% of them seen just once. This specimen was peripheral blood mononuclear cells (PBMCs), taken at baseline. All receptors come from a human donor with classical Hodgkin lymphoma. CDR3s include the opening cysteine and the closing phenylalanine or tryptophan. The D gene is left open where the match is weak. Rows may omit the clone size; those that give it use once, few, many or a size class.

NA	TRBV27	TRBJ1-1	TRBD1	TGTGCCAGCAGGCAACGGACAGGGCACCCTGAAGCTTTCTTT	CASRQRTGHPEAFF
NA	TRBV11-3	TRBJ1-1	NA	TGTGCCAGCAGCCCCGGGGGGGGGATGAACACTGAAGCTTTCTTT	CASSPGGGMNTEAFF
NA	TRBV19	TRBJ2-1	NA	TGTGCCAGTAGTATTGGGGGAGTCTCTTACAATGAGCAGTTCTTC	CASSIGGVSYNEQFF
NA	TRBV5-1	TRBJ2-2	TRBD1	TGCGCCAGCAGCGGAGGGACAGGGTCTGCCGGGGAGCTGTTTTTT	CASSGGTGSAGELFF
NA	TRBV4-1	TRBJ2-1	NA	TGCGCCAGCAGCCAAGGTTCTTTCGTGGGGCAGTTCTTC	CASSQGSFVGQFF
NA	TRBV11-1	TRBJ2-3	NA	TGTGCCAGCAGCGCCCGGGACCAGGGTGCAGATACGCAGTATTTT	CASSARDQGADTQYF
NA	TRBV7-9	TRBJ2-3	TRBD1	TGTGCCAGCAGCTCAACCTACAGGGGCAGGGCAGATACGCAGTATTTT	CASSSTYRGRADTQYF
NA	TRBV18	TRBJ2-7	NA	TGTGCCAGCTCACCGCCCGTCGGGAACGAGCAGTACTTC	CASSPPVGNEQYF
NA	TRBV29-1	TRBJ2-3	NA	TGCAGCGTTGAAGGGCCAGATACGCAGTATTTT	CSVEGPDTQYF
NA	TRBV28	TRBJ2-3	NA	TGTGCCAGCAGTCAAAGGAGGTCTTCGGACACAGATACGCAGTATTTT	CASSQRRSSDTDTQYF
once	TRBV5-1	TRBJ2-1	TRBD2	TGCGCCAGTCGCCTCGGCGGGGGGTACAATGAGCAGTTCTTC	CASRLGGGYNEQFF
NA	TRBV9	TRBJ2-1	TRBD2	TGTGCCAGCAGCCCCCCTGCGGGACTAGCGGGACCGGATGAGCAGTTCTTC	CASSPPAGLAGPDEQFF
NA	TRBV7-8	TRBJ1-2	TRBD1	TGTGCCAGCAGCTTAGCATGGGACAGGGATTATGGCTACACCTTC	CASSLAWDRDYGYTF
once	TRBV6-6	TRBJ1-1	TRBD1	TGTGCCAGCAGTCGGGATTACACAGGGGGCACTGAAGCTTTCTTT	CASSRDYTGGTEAFF
NA	TRBV6-1	TRBJ1-4	NA	TGTGCCAGCAGTGAGTCGGACAGATATAATGAAAAACTGTTTTTT	CASSESDRYNEKLFF
NA	TRBV11-2	TRBJ2-1	TRBD2	TGTGCCAGCAGCTTAGTTGAAGCGGGAGTCGGAAATGAGCAGTTCTTC	CASSLVEAGVGNEQFF
NA	TRBV10-3	TRBJ2-5	NA	TGTGCCATCAGTGAGGGGACGACCCAGTACTTC	CAISEGTTQYF
NA	TRBV5-4	TRBJ1-2	NA	TGTGCCAGCAGCTTGTGGGCTGCCTCTTCGGGCTACACCTTC	CASSLWAASSGYTF
NA	TRBV19	TRBJ2-1	NA	TGTGCCAGTAGTCTGGGGGCTGTCCGCCCCTACAATGAGCAGTTCTTC	CASSLGAVRPYNEQFF
NA	TRBV5-6	TRBJ1-4	TRBD1	TGTGCCAGCAGCCTTCCCGGGACAGATGATGAAAAACTGTTTTTT	CASSLPGTDDEKLFF
NA	TRBV19	TRBJ1-2	NA	TGTGCCAGTAGTATGGGGCCCAGGAACTATGGCTACACCTTC	CASSMGPRNYGYTF
NA	TRBV4-2	TRBJ2-5	NA	TGTGCCAGCAGCCAAGAGAAACTTCCCCAAGAGACCCAGTACTTC	CASSQEKLPQETQYF
NA	TRBV6-6	TRBJ1-5	TRBD1	TGTGCCAGCACCCCAGGGGGACATCAGCCCCAGCATTTT	CASTPGGHQPQHF
medium-sized	TRBV9	TRBJ2-2	NA	TGTGCCAGCAGCGTCCTCCCGCAGCGGCCCGGGGAGCTGTTTTTT	CASSVLPQRPGELFF
few	TRBV29-1	TRBJ1-1	NA	TGCAGCATTGGGGAGGGGAACACTGAAGCTTTCTTT	CSIGEGNTEAFF
NA	TRBV25-1	TRBJ1-3	NA	TGTGCCAGCAGGGACCGACTGGTGGGAAACACCATATATTTT	CASRDRLVGNTIYF
NA	TRBV18	TRBJ1-2	NA	TGTGCCAGCTCACCACCGTTCAGCGATAACTATGGCTACACCTTC	CASSPPFSDNYGYTF
medium-sized	TRBV29-1	TRBJ1-2	TRBD1	TGCAGCGCGGACAGGGATGACTATGGCTACACCTTC	CSADRDDYGYTF
NA	TRBV5-6	TRBJ1-1	NA	TGTGCCAGCACACTAAGTGGGGGGGAAATGAACACTGAAGCTTTCTTT	CASTLSGGEMNTEAFF
NA	TRBV11-2	TRBJ2-1	NA	TGTGCCAGCAGCTTAAGGGGGTATTACAATGAGCAGTTCTTC	CASSLRGYYNEQFF
NA	TRBV7-2	TRBJ1-1	NA	TGTGCCAGCAGCCCCAGGATGTACACTGAAGCTTTCTTT	CASSPRMYTEAFF
few	TRBV7-9	TRBJ1-2	NA	TGTGCCAGCAGCTTAGGCCCCCCACAGGGCTACACCTTC	CASSLGPPQGYTF
NA	TRBV19	TRBJ1-4	NA	TGTGCCAGTAGTATAATGAGCACCCAAGGCGAAAAACTGTTTTTT	CASSIMSTQGEKLFF
NA	TRBV7-2	TRBJ2-3	NA	TGTGCCAGCAGCTTTGGGATAGCAGATACGCAGTATTTT	CASSFGIADTQYF
NA	TRBV7-9	TRBJ2-7	TRBD2	TGTGCCAGCAGCTCCATTAGGCAGGACCGGGGGGACTACGAGCAGTACTTC	CASSSIRQDRGDYEQYF
many	TRBV11-3	TRBJ2-3	NA	TGTGCCAGCAGCTTGTTGACAGGAAGCACAGATACGCAGTATTTT	CASSLLTGSTDTQYF
NA	TRBV5-4	TRBJ2-1	TRBD2	TGTGCCAGCAGCTTTGGCGTGGGGGAACCGGGACTAGCGGACTACAATGAGCAGTTCTTC	CASSFGVGEPGLADYNEQFF
NA	TRBV5-5	TRBJ2-7	NA	TGTGCCAGCAGCTTGGCAGCGATCACCAGCTACGAGCAGTACTTC	CASSLAAITSYEQYF
once	TRBV5-1	TRBJ1-1	NA	TGTGCCAGCAGCTCGGACGGAGACCTCACTGAAGCTTTCTTT	CASSSDGDLTEAFF
few	TRBV6-5	TRBJ1-1	NA	TGTGCCAGCAGTCACCTGAACACTGAAGCTTTCTTT	CASSHLNTEAFF
once	TRBV27	TRBJ1-2	NA	TGTGCCAGCAGCGCCCCCCCTTTGCCCTATGGCTACACCTTC	CASSAPPLPYGYTF
NA	TRBV6-1	TRBJ2-1	TRBD2	TGTGCCAGCAACCCTGATTGGGAGGGATATGAGCAGTTCTTC	CASNPDWEGYEQFF
once	TRBV5-1	TRBJ2-3	TRBD2	TGCGCCAGCAGCTCCGGACTAGGTGGCGGCACAGATACGCAGTATTTT	CASSSGLGGGTDTQYF
NA	TRBV6-5	TRBJ1-1	NA	TGTGCCAGCAGTTTAGTGACTAGAGGCACTGAAGCTTTCTTT	CASSLVTRGTEAFF
NA	TRBV2	TRBJ1-2	NA	TGTGCCAGCAGTGAAGGCACGGGTGACTATGGCTACACCTTC	CASSEGTGDYGYTF
NA	TRBV5-1	TRBJ2-5	NA	TGCGCCAGCACGGGCGGCACGGGGGAGACCCAGTACTTC	CASTGGTGETQYF
NA	TRBV11-3	TRBJ2-5	TRBD2	TGTGCCAGCAGCCCGGGACTAGCGGGAGGCGAGACCCAGTACTTC	CASSPGLAGGETQYF
once	TRBV5-5	TRBJ2-7	NA	TGTGCCAGCAGCCCCGTGGGTGGCCTCTACGAGCAGTACTTC	CASSPVGGLYEQYF
once	TRBV19	TRBJ2-7	TRBD2	TGTGCCAGTAGTGAAGGGACTAGCGGGACCTACGAGCAGTACTTC	CASSEGTSGTYEQYF
few	TRBV9	TRBJ1-5	TRBD1	TGTGCCAGCAGCTCCGGGACAGGGCCTAGCAATCAGCCCCAGCATTTT	CASSSGTGPSNQPQHF
NA	TRBV7-6	TRBJ2-2	NA	TGTGCCAGCAGCTCTCCTTCAAGGGAGCTGTTTTTT	CASSSPSRELFF
NA	TRBV9	TRBJ2-7	NA	TGTGCCAGCAGCGTAGGCGAAGGGCGTTACGAGCAGTACTTC	CASSVGEGRYEQYF
NA	TRBV28	TRBJ2-7	NA	TGTGCCAGCAGTTTCTCGACAGCCTACGAGCAGTACTTC	CASSFSTAYEQYF
NA	TRBV6-1	TRBJ2-7	NA	TGTGCCAGCAATTGGTGGTCCGGGGGCGAGCAGTACTTC	CASNWWSGGEQYF